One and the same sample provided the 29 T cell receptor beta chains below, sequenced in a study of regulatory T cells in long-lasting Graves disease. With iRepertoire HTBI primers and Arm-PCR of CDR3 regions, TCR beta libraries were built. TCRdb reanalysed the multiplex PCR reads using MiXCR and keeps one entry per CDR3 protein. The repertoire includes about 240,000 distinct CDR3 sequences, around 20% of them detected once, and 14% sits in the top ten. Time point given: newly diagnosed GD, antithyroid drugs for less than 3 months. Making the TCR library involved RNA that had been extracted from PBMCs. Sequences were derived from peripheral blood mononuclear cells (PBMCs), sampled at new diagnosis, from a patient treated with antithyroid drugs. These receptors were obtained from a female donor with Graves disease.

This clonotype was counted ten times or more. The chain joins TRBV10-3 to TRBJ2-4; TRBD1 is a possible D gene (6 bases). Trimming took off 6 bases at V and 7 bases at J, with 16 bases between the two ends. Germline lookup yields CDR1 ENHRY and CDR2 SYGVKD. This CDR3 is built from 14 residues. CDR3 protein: CAIRDQGGSNIQYF. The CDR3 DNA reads TGTGCCATCAGAGATCAAGGGGGAAGCAACATTCAGTACTTC.

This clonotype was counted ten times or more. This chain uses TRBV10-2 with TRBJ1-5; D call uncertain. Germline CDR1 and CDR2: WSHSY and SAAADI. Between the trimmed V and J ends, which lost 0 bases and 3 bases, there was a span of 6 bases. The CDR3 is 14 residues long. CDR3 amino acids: CASSESLDNQPQHF. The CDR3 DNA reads TGCGCCAGCAGTGAGTCGTTGGACAATCAGCCCCAGCATTTT.

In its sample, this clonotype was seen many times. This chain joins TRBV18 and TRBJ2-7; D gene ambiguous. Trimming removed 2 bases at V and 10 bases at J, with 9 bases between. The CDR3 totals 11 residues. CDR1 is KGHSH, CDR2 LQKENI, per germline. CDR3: CASSPGLEQYF. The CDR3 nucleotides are TGTGCCAGCTCACCAGGTCTGGAACAGTACTTC.

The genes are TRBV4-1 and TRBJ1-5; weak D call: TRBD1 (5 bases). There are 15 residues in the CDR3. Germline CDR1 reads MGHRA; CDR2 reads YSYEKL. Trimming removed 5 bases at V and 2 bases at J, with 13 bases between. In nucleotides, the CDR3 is TGCGCCAGCAGCATAAGGGTACAGGGCAATCAGCCCCAGCATTTT. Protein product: CASSIRVQGNQPQHF.

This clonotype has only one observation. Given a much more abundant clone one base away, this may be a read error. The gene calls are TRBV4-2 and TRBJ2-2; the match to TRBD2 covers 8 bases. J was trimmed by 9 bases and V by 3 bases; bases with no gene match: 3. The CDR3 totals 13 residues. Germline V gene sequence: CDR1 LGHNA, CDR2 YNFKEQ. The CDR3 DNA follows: TGTGCCAGCAGCCACCGGGGGGGCAGGGAGCTGTTTTTT. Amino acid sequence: CASSHRGGRELFF.

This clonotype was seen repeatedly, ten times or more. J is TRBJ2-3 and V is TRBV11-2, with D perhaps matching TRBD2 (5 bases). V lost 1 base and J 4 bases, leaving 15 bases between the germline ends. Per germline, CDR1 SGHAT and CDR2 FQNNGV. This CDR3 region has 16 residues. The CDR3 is CASSLVRGRIADTQYF. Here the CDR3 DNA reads TGTGCCAGCAGCTTAGTTCGTGGGAGAATCGCAGATACGCAGTATTTT.

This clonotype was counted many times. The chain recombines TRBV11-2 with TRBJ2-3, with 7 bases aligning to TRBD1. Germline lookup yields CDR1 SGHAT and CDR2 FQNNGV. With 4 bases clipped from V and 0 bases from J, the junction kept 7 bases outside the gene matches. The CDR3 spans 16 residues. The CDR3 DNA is TGTGCCAGCAGCTCCAGGGACAGTTGGAGCACAGATACGCAGTATTTT. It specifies CASSSRDSWSTDTQYF.

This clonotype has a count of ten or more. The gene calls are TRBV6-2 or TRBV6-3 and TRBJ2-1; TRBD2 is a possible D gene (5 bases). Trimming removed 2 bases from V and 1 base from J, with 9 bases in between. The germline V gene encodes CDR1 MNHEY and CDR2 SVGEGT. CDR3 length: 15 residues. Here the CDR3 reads CASSYGSWSYNEQFF. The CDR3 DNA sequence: TGTGCCAGCAGTTACGGGAGTTGGTCCTACAATGAGCAGTTCTTC.

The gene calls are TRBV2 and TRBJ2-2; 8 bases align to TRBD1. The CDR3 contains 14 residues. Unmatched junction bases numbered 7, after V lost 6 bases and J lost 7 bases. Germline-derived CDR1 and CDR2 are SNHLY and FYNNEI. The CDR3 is CASRGPGTGGELFF. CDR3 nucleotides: TGTGCCAGCAGGGGTCCCGGGACAGGCGGGGAGCTGTTTTTT.

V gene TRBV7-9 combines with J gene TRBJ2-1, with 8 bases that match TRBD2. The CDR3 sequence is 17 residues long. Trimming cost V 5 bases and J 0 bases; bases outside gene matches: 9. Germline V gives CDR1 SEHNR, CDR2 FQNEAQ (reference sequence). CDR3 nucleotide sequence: TGTGCCAGCAGCCTAACGGGAGGGAGAAGCTCCTACAATGAGCAGTTCTTC. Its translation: CASSLTGGRSSYNEQFF.

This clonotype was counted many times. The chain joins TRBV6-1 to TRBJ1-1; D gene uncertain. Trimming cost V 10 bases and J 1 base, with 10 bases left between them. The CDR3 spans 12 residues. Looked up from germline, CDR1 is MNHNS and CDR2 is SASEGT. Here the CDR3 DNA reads TGTGCCACCTGGGCGGCGAACACTGAAGCTTTCTTT. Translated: CATWAANTEAFF.

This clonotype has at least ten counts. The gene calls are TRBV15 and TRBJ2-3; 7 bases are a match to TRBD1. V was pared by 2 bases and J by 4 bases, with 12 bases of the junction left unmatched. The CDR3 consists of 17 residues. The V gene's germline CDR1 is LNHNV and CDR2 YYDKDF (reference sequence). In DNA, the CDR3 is TGTGCCACCAGCAGAAGAGGAGCAGGGGGTAGATCAGATACGCAGTATTTT. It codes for CATSRRGAGGRSDTQYF.

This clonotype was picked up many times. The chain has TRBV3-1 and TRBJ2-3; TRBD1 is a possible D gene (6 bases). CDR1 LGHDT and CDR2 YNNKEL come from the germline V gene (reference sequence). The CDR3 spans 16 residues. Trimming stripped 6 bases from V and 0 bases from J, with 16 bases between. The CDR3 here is CASSLTGFPSTDTQYF. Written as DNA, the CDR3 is TGTGCCAGCAGTCTTACAGGGTTTCCTAGCACAGATACGCAGTATTTT.

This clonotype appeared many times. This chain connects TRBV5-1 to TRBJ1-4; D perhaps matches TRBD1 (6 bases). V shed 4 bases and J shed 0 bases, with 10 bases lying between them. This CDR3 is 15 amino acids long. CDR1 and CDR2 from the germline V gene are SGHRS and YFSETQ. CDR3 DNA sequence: TGCGCCAGCAGCCTACAGGGTGCAACTAATGAAAAACTGTTTTTT. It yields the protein CASSLQGATNEKLFF.

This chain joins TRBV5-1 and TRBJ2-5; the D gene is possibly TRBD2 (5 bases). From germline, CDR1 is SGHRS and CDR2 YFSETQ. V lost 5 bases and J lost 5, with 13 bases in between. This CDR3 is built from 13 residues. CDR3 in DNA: TGCGCCAGCAGGGGGTCCGGGGTGGAGACCCAGTACTTC. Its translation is CASRGSGVETQYF.

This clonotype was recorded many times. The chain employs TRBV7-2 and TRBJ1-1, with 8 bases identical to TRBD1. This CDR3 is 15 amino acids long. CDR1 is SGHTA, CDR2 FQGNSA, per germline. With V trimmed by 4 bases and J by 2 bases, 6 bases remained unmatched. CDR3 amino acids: CASSSQGAENTEAFF. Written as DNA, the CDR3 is TGTGCCAGCAGCTCGCAGGGGGCAGAAAACACTGAAGCTTTCTTT. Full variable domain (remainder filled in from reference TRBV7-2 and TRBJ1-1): GAGVSQSPSNKVTEKGKDVELRCDPISGHTALYWYRQSLGQGLEFLIYFQGNSAPDKSGLPSDRFSAERTGGSVSTLTIQRTQQEDSAVYLCASSSQGAENTEAFFGQGTRLTVV.

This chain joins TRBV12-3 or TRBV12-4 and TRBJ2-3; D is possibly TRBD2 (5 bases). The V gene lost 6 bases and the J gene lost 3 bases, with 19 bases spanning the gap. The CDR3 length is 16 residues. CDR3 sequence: CASSISPISGTDTQYF. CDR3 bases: TGTGCCAGCAGCATCAGTCCCATAAGCGGAACAGATACGCAGTATTTT.

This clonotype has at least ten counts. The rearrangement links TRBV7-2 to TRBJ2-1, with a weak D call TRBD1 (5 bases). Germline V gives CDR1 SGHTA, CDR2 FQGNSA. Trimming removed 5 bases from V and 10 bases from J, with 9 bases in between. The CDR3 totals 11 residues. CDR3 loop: CASSQRTEQFF. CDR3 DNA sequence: TGTGCCAGCAGCCAAAGGACAGAGCAGTTCTTC.

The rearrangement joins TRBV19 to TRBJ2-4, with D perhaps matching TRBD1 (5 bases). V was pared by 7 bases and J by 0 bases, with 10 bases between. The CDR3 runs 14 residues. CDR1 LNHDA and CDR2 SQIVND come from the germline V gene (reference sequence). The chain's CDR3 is CASKDSLAKNIQYF. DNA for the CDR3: TGTGCCAGTAAAGACAGCCTAGCCAAAAACATTCAGTACTTC.

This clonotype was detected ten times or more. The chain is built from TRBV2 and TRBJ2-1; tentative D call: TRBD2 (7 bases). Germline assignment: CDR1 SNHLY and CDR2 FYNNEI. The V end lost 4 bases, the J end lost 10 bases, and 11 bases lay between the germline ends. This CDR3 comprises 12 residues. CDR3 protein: CASSGEGVEQFF. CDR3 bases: TGTGCCAGCAGTGGGGAGGGGGTAGAGCAGTTCTTC.

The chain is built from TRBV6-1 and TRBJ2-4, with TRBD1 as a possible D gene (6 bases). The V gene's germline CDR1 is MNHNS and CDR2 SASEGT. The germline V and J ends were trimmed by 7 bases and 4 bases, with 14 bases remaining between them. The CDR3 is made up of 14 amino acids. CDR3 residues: CASTPGTSKNIQYF. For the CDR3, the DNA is TGTGCCAGCACCCCCGGGACATCAAAAAACATTCAGTACTTC.

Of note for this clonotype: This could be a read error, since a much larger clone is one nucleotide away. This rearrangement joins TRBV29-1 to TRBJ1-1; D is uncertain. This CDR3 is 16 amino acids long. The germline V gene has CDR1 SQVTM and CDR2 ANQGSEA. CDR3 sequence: CSGLRPWQFGSSEASF. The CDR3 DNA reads TGCAGCGGCCTGAGGCCGTGGCAATTCGGGTCCTCTGAAGCTTCCTTT.

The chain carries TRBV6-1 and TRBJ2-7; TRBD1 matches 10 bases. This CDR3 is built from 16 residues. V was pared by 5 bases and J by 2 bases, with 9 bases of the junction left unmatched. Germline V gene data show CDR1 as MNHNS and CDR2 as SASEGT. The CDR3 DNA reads TGTGCCAGCAGTAACCGGGACAGGGGTGCAACCTACGAGCAGTACTTC. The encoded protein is CASSNRDRGATYEQYF.

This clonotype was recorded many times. CDR3: CASSFGLAGNLNEQFF. The CDR3 bases are TGTGCCAGCAGCTTCGGACTAGCGGGAAACTTAAATGAGCAGTTCTTC. The chain links TRBV11-3 to TRBJ2-1; 12 bases map to TRBD2. Germline CDR1 is SGHNT and CDR2 is YENEEA. V gave up 3 bases and J gave up 7 bases; unmatched junction bases: 7. This CDR3 spans 16 amino acids.

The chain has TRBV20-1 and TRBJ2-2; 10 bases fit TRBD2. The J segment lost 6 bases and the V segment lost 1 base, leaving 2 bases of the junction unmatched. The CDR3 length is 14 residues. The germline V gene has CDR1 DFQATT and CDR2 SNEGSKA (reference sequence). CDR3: CSARASGSAGELFF. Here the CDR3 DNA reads TGCAGTGCTAGAGCTAGCGGGAGTGCCGGGGAGCTGTTTTTT.

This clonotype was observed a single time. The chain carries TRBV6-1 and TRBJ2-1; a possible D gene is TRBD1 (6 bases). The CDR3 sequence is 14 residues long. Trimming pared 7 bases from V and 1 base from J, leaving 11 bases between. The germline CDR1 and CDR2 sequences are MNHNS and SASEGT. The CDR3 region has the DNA TGTGCCAGCAACACAGGGTTGTCCTACAATGAGCAGTTCTTC. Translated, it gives CASNTGLSYNEQFF.

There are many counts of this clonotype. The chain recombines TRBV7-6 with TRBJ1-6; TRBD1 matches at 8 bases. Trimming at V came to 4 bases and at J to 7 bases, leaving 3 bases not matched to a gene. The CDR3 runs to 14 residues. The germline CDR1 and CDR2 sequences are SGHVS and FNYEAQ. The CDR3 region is CASSSDRVNSPLHF. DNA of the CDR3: TGTGCCAGCAGCTCGGACAGGGTGAATTCACCCCTCCACTTT.

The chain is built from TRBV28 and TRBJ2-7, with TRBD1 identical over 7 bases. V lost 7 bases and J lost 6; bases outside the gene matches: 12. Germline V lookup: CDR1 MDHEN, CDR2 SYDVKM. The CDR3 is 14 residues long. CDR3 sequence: CASTTGTAPFEQYF. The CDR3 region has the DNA TGTGCCAGCACCACCGGGACAGCGCCGTTCGAGCAGTACTTC.

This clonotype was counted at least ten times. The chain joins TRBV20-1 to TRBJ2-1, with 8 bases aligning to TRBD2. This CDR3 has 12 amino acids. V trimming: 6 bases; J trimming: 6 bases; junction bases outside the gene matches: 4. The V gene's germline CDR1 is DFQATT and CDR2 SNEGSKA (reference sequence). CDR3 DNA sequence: TGCAGTGCCGAGGGACTAGTCAATGAGCAGTTCTTC. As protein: CSAEGLVNEQFF.